These 4 T cell receptor beta chains originate from one sample sequenced in a study of tumor-infiltrating lymphocytes in primary liver carcinoma. Starting from approximately 0.45 ug of total RNA, TCR beta cDNA was produced with a primer in the constant region. Three nested multiplex PCR rounds of slightly modified ARM-PCR generated TCR beta libraries. The first two PCR rounds, around 10 cycles each, used TRBV1-TRBV30 forward primers and a C-beta reverse primer. TCRdb redid the calling of the multiplex PCR reads with MiXCR, one entry per CDR3 protein. In the table there are approximately 330,000 distinct CDR3 sequences, less than 75% of which are singletons. Unsorted whole blood yielded blood RNA, and germline DNA was extracted as well. Sequencing used peripheral blood. Source of these receptors: a man in his forties with primary liver carcinoma and hepatitis B virus infection.

V is TRBV28 and J is TRBJ2-1; TRBD1 aligns across 9 bases. The V gene's germline CDR1 is MDHEN and CDR2 SYDVKM. V shed 3 bases and J 0 bases; nucleotides not matched to a gene: 15. The CDR3 is 20 amino acids. CDR3 loop: CASSFRATGGSASSYNEQFF. The CDR3 nucleotides read TGTGCCAGCAGTTTCCGTGCGACAGGGGGTTCGGCCAGCTCCTACAATGAGCAGTTCTTC.

As concerns this clonotype: The junction departs from the called germline gene at one end, perhaps through a read error. V and J are TRBV4-1 and TRBJ2-2; 14 bases match TRBD2. This CDR3 is 18 amino acids long. Germline-derived CDR1 and CDR2 are MGHRA and YSYEKL. The DNA for the CDR3 is TGCGCCAGCAGCTACGGAGGGACTAGCGGGGGCGTCACCTGGGAGCTGTTTTTT. It yields the protein CASSYGGTSGGVTWELFF.

This chain links TRBV6-2 or TRBV6-3 with TRBJ2-7; D is undetermined. V was clipped by 2 bases and J by 6 bases, with 17 bases between them. CDR3 size: 15 residues. The V gene's germline CDR1 is MNHEY and CDR2 SVGEGT. The DNA of the CDR3 is TGTGCCAGCAGTTACGAGCCAGGATTCCGCCTCGAGCAGTACTTC. This gives the protein CASSYEPGFRLEQYF.

To note about this clonotype: Germline and junction disagree at one end, which may indicate a read error. The chain uses TRBV11-2 and TRBJ2-2; 8 positions match TRBD2. CDR3 length: 15 amino acids. The germline gives CDR1 SGHAT, CDR2 FQNNGV. CDR3 coding DNA: TGTGCCAGCAGCCTCGTACTAGCGGACACCGGGGAGCTGTTCTTT. Translating it yields CASSLVLADTGELFF. The full variable domain, completed using reference TRBV11-2 and TRBJ2-2, is EAGVAQSPRYKIIEKRQSVAFWCNPISGHATLYWYQQILGQGPKLLIQFQNNGVVDDSQLPKDRFSAERLKGVDSTLKIQPAKLEDSAVYLCASSLVLADTGELFFGEGSRLTVL.